This T cell receptor beta chain was identified during a study of CXCR3-negative and CXCR3-positive naive CD8 T cells. Study-wide results and limits: The level of CXCR3 expression partially decreased after cryopreservation; the majority of assays used fresh PBMCs. High diversity, comparable across both naive subsets, contrasted with much lower diversity in memory CD8+ cells.

CDR3 length equals 13 residues. The germline V gene encodes CDR1 MNHGY and CDR2 SVAAGI. Researchers prepared the TRB cDNA libraries using 5' RACE with UMI labels. No DNA is given; TCRdb re-called the 5' RACE reads and lists each CDR3 protein once. The table lists 5,000 to 6,500 distinct CDR3 sequences. Measured by frequency, this clonotype is medium-sized. Antigen: not known. The V and J genes are TRBV6-9 and TRBJ1-1; TCRdb selects TRBD1, and the lack of DNA leaves this call unchecked. Sequenced material: naive CXCR3- CD8+ T cells from blood. Subset here: CD45RO-CCR7+CD27+CD95- naive CD8+ T cells lacking CXCR3 (TNR3-). The TCR sequence derives from a human donor in good health. Some clones in this sample may be carry-over from other donors' samples. The CDR3 here is CASSYQGGTEAFF.